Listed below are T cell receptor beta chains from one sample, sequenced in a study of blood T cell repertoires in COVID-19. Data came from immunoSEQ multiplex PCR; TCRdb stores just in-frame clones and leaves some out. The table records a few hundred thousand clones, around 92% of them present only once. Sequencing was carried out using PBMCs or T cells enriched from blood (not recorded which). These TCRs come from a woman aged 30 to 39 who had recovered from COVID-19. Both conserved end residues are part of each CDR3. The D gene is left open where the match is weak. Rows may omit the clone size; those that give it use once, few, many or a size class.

CDR3nt: TGCAGCGTTGCGGGGAGGTTCGTCACTGAAGCTTTCTTT; CDR3aa: CSVAGRFVTEAFF; v_gene: TRBV29-1; abundance: -; d_gene: -; j_gene: TRBJ1-1
CDR3nt: TGCGCCAGCAGCCGAGGACAGGGCTCCTACAATGAGCAGTTCTTC; CDR3aa: CASSRGQGSYNEQFF; v_gene: TRBV5-1; abundance: -; d_gene: TRBD1; j_gene: TRBJ2-1
CDR3nt: TGTGCCAGCAGCCATCCAACCGGGACTAGCGGGGTAACCTACGAGCAGTACTTC; CDR3aa: CASSHPTGTSGVTYEQYF; v_gene: TRBV7-2; abundance: -; d_gene: TRBD2; j_gene: TRBJ2-7
CDR3nt: TGTGCCAGCAGGCTTTCAAGTCCGGGTGACAATCAGCCCCAGCATTTT; CDR3aa: CASRLSSPGDNQPQHF; v_gene: TRBV28; abundance: -; d_gene: -; j_gene: TRBJ1-5
CDR3nt: TGTGCCAGCAGTTCCCTCAGCTCTGGGGCCAACGTCCTGACTTTC; CDR3aa: CASSSLSSGANVLTF; v_gene: TRBV27; abundance: -; d_gene: -; j_gene: TRBJ2-6
CDR3nt: TGCGCCAGCAGCCAAGTAAAGGGGGCCATAGGTAGGACTGAAGCTTTCTTT; CDR3aa: CASSQVKGAIGRTEAFF; v_gene: TRBV4-1; abundance: -; d_gene: TRBD1; j_gene: TRBJ1-1
CDR3nt: TGTGCCAGCTCACCACCCCAGGGACAGGGGGGAAACACTGAAGCTTTCTTT; CDR3aa: CASSPPQGQGGNTEAFF; v_gene: TRBV18; abundance: -; d_gene: TRBD1; j_gene: TRBJ1-1
CDR3nt: TGTGCCAGCAGTCCTTCCCCTAGCTGGAACACTGAAGCTTTCTTT; CDR3aa: CASSPSPSWNTEAFF; v_gene: TRBV6-5; abundance: -; d_gene: -; j_gene: TRBJ1-1
CDR3nt: TGTGCCAGCAGCCATCGGACCACGACAGGACCTGGCTACACCTTC; CDR3aa: CASSHRTTTGPGYTF; v_gene: TRBV7-2; abundance: few; d_gene: -; j_gene: TRBJ1-2
CDR3nt: TGCAGCGTTCCCGCGGGTAGTGCAGATTACAATGAGCAGTTCTTC; CDR3aa: CSVPAGSADYNEQFF; v_gene: TRBV29-1; abundance: -; d_gene: -; j_gene: TRBJ2-1
CDR3nt: TGTGCCAGCAGTTACTCACAGGGGAATTCACCCCTCCACTTT; CDR3aa: CASSYSQGNSPLHF; v_gene: TRBV6-5; abundance: -; d_gene: TRBD1; j_gene: TRBJ1-6
CDR3nt: TGTGCCAGCAGTGATGGGACAGGGGGCGGGTACGAGCAGTACTTC; CDR3aa: CASSDGTGGGYEQYF; v_gene: TRBV25-1; abundance: -; d_gene: TRBD1; j_gene: TRBJ2-7
CDR3nt: TGTGCCAGCAGTGAAGACAGGACCACTGAAGCTTTCTTT; CDR3aa: CASSEDRTTEAFF; v_gene: TRBV6-1; abundance: -; d_gene: -; j_gene: TRBJ1-1